Listed below are T cell receptor beta chains from one sample, sequenced in a study of blood T cell repertoires in COVID-19. TCRdb's table, derived via immunoSEQ multiplex PCR, lists solely in-frame clones and lacks some. Of 360,000 or so clones listed, nearly 90% are singletons. Sequencing was performed on peripheral blood. These TCRs come from a man aged 18 to 35 with active or convalescent COVID-19. Both conserved end residues are part of each CDR3. D genes are given only for firm matches. Clone size is shown for a subset of rows, as once, few, many or a class of expanded clone.

size	V	J	D	CDR3	DNA
NA	TRBV4-3	TRBJ2-3	TRBD2	CASSQEGPGIAGTDTQYF	TGCGCCAGCAGCCAAGAGGGACCCGGAATAGCGGGGACAGATACGCAGTATTTT
NA	TRBV7-2	TRBJ2-7	TRBD1	CASSLGGTGIHEQYF	TGTGCCAGCAGCTTAGGAGGGACAGGGATCCACGAGCAGTACTTC
NA	TRBV5-6	TRBJ2-5	NA	CASSFLSRQETQYF	TGTGCCAGCAGCTTCCTTAGCAGACAAGAGACCCAGTACTTC
NA	TRBV28	TRBJ2-1	TRBD2	CASSSGLAGDEQFF	TGTGCCAGCAGTTCGGGACTAGCGGGAGATGAGCAGTTCTTC
NA	TRBV19	TRBJ1-2	TRBD1	CASRRTGVLATYGYTF	TGTGCCAGTAGGAGGACAGGGGTCCTCGCCACATATGGCTACACCTTC
NA	TRBV6-5	TRBJ2-7	NA	CASSKDRRYEQYF	TGTGCCAGCAGTAAGGACAGACGCTACGAGCAGTACTTC
few	TRBV5-1	TRBJ1-1	NA	CASTAGSNTEAFF	TGCGCCAGCACCGCCGGGAGCAACACTGAAGCTTTCTTT
few	TRBV19	TRBJ1-6	TRBD1	CASSTDRGIGSPLHF	TGTGCCAGTAGTACCGACAGGGGAATAGGTTCACCCCTCCACTTT
NA	TRBV18	TRBJ1-4	NA	CASSPPQNANEKLFF	TGTGCCAGCTCACCGCCACAGAACGCTAATGAAAAACTGTTTTTT
NA	TRBV15	TRBJ2-7	TRBD1	CATSRQPDRDEQYF	TGTGCCACCAGCAGACAACCCGACAGGGACGAGCAGTACTTC
once	TRBV7-2	TRBJ2-7	NA	CASSSEVWSYEQYF	TGTGCCAGCAGCTCCGAGGTCTGGTCCTACGAGCAGTACTTC
NA	TRBV7-8	TRBJ1-3	TRBD1	CASSFGQGGNTIYF	TGTGCCAGCAGCTTTGGACAGGGAGGAAACACCATATATTTT
once	TRBV29-1	TRBJ2-7	TRBD2	CSVETRGSYEQYF	TGCAGCGTTGAAACGCGGGGGTCCTACGAGCAGTACTTC
NA	TRBV2	TRBJ1-5	TRBD1	CASSHGTGVGQPQHF	TGTGCCAGCAGTCACGGGACAGGGGTCGGGCAGCCCCAGCATTTT
NA	TRBV6-5	TRBJ2-1	NA	CASSLRQSIGYEQFF	TGTGCCAGCAGTCTAAGACAGTCGATCGGGTATGAGCAGTTCTTC
NA	TRBV5-1	TRBJ2-2	NA	CASSVGGAGELFF	TGCGCCAGCAGCGTCGGGGGAGCCGGGGAGCTGTTTTTT
NA	TRBV15	TRBJ1-2	TRBD1	CATSRPNPGGYGYTF	TGTGCCACCAGCAGGCCAAACCCAGGGGGGTATGGCTACACCTTC
NA	TRBV3-1/TRBV3-2	TRBJ2-7	NA	CASSRSSGQGYEQYF	TGTGCCAGCAGTCGAAGTTCGGGTCAGGGCTACGAGCAGTACTTC
NA	TRBV27	TRBJ2-7	NA	CASSLVGQGKNEQYF	TGTGCCAGCAGTTTAGTGGGGCAAGGGAAAAACGAGCAGTACTTC
NA	TRBV7-6	TRBJ2-2	TRBD2	CASSLVGAGAGTGELFF	TGTGCCAGCAGCCTTGTAGGCGCGGGAGCTGGCACCGGGGAGCTGTTTTTT
NA	TRBV27	TRBJ1-2	NA	CASSPIGVNYGYTF	TGTGCCAGCAGCCCTATAGGGGTAAACTATGGCTACACCTTC
NA	TRBV27	TRBJ2-7	TRBD2	CASSLASGSSYEQYF	TGTGCCAGCAGTTTAGCTAGCGGGAGCTCCTACGAGCAGTACTTC
NA	TRBV9	TRBJ1-1	TRBD1	CASSVGQANTEAFF	TGTGCCAGCAGCGTCGGACAGGCGAACACTGAAGCTTTCTTT
NA	TRBV25-1	TRBJ2-7	TRBD2	CASSGSGGGRREQYF	TGTGCCAGCAGTGGTAGCGGGGGGGGCCGTAGGGAGCAGTACTTC
NA	TRBV6-1	TRBJ2-3	NA	CASSEALQAGTDTQYF	TGTGCCAGCAGTGAAGCGTTACAGGCCGGGACAGATACGCAGTATTTT
NA	TRBV7-9	TRBJ2-7	NA	CASSPRVSYEQYF	TGTGCCAGCAGCCCCAGGGTTAGCTACGAGCAGTACTTC
once	TRBV9	TRBJ2-2	TRBD2	CASSVAGGRSGELFF	TGTGCCAGCAGCGTAGCGGGGGGGCGTTCCGGGGAGCTGTTTTTT
NA	TRBV2	TRBJ1-2	TRBD1	CASKRQGPNYGYTF	TGTGCCAGTAAGCGACAGGGCCCCAATTATGGCTACACCTTC